The clone carrying this TCR beta chain came up a few times. Its antigen is as yet unknown. Compared with germline, one end of the junction differs, possibly owing to a read error. This entry is derived from a study of blood T cells in healthy people across ages. Then a second PCR, running roughly 7 to 11 cycles, was carried out with a sample-barcoded 5' primer and a J-beta primer mix. Each TCR beta cDNA got a 12-nucleotide random molecular identifier. TCRdb re-derived calls from the 5' RACE reads in MiXCR, one entry per CDR3 protein. The sample carries 850,000 to 1,300,000 distinct CDR3 sequences, 40% to 55% recorded once. Germline CDR1 and CDR2: DFQATT and SNEGSKA (reference sequence). This CDR3 has 14 residues. The study's findings and limits: When set beside aged donors, long-lived donors presented more naive CD4+ cells and higher diversity. Estimated diversity, derived from one million T cells, was regarded as an underestimate.

The chain couples TRBV20-1 to TRBJ2-7; D might be TRBD2 (6 bases). Sequenced: blood. This clonotype was sampled from a woman between 55 and 75 years old in good health. The CDR3 nucleotides read TGCAGTACTAGCCGGGGGATCGGCCCCTACGAGCAGTACTTC. It is translated as CSTSRGIGPYEQYF.